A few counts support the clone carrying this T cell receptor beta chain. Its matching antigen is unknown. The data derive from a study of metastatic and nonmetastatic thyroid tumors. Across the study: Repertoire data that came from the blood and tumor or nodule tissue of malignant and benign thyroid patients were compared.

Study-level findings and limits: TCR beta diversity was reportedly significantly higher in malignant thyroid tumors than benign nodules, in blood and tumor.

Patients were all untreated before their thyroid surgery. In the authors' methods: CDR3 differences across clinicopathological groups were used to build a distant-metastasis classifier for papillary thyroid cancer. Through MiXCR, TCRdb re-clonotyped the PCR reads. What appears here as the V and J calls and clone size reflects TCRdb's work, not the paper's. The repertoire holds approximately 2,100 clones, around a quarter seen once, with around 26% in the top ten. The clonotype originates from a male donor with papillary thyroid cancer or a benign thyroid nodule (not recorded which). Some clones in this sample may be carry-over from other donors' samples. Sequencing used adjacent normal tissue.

CDR3 in amino acids: CASSFRTAEAFF. CDR3 in DNA: TGTGCCAGCAGCTTTCGGACGGCTGAAGCTTTCTTT. The V call is TRBV7-9, the J call TRBJ1-1; D gene unclear. The V gene lost 3 bases and the J gene lost 6 bases, with 8 bases spanning the gap. Germline CDR1 is SEHNR and CDR2 is FQNEAQ (reference sequence). This CDR3 spans 12 amino acids.